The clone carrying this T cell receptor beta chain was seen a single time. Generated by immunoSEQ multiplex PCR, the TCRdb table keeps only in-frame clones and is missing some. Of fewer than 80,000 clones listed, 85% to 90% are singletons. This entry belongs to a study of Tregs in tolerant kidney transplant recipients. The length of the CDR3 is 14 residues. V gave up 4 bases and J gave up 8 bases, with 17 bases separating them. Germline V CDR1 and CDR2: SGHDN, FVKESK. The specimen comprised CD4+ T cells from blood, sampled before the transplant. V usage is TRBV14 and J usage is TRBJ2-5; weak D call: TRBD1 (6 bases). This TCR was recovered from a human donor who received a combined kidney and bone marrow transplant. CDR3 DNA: TGTGCCAGCAGCCGTAGAGGACAGAGGGATACCCAGTACTTC. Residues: CASSRRGQRDTQYF.